This entry lists 14 T cell receptor beta chains sequenced from one sample in a study of identical twins. A single record per CDR3 protein comes from TCRdb applying MiXCR to the 5' RACE reads. The sample contains hundreds of thousands of distinct CDR3 sequences, more than 6.5% of which appear only once. These data were also reused for a study on yellow fever vaccine responses in identical twins.

Sequencing input: memory (CD45RO+) T cells sorted from blood. Receptors were obtained from a woman between 18 and 30 years old in good health.

This clonotype was detected many times. The chain couples TRBV25-1 to TRBJ2-2, with D perhaps matching TRBD1 (6 bases). Trimming pared 4 bases from V and 4 bases from J, leaving 10 bases between. The germline V gene has CDR1 MGHDK and CDR2 SYGVNS. The CDR3 totals 14 residues. CDR3 loop: CASSGTGFTGELFF. CDR3 bases: TGTGCCAGCAGTGGAACAGGGTTCACCGGGGAGCTGTTTTTT.

The chain recombines TRBV11-3 with TRBJ2-1; 11 nucleotides align to TRBD2. CDR1 and CDR2 (germline): SGHNT, YENEEA. Unmatched junction bases numbered 23, after V lost 5 bases and J lost 8 bases. The CDR3 is 20 amino acids. The CDR3 coding sequence is TGTGCCAGCAGCCAGAGAAGTGGGGTTGAGCCTAGCGGGAGGTTCGATGAGCAGTTCTTC. It yields the protein CASSQRSGVEPSGRFDEQFF.

This clonotype was counted a few times. The junction does not match germline at one end; this may be a read error. V and J are TRBV6-4 and TRBJ2-7; weak D call: TRBD1 (6 bases). The CDR3 covers 17 residues. Germline lookup yields CDR1 MRHNA and CDR2 SNTAGT. The CDR3: CANSDQRGTPNLYEQYF. In DNA, the CDR3 is TGTGCCAACAGTGACCAGAGAGGGACACCCAATCTCTACGAGCAGTACTTC.

The rearrangement uses TRBV5-1 and TRBJ2-7; perhaps TRBD2 as D (7 bases). Germline V lookup: CDR1 SGHRS, CDR2 YFSETQ. Trimming removed 4 bases from V and 0 bases from J, with 17 bases in between. The CDR3 covers 16 residues. CDR3 nucleotides: TGCGCCAGCAGCCTAGGGGGGGATTTAGGCTCCTACGAGCAGTACTTC. Residues: CASSLGGDLGSYEQYF.

This clonotype has a count of ten or more. This sequence joins TRBV7-2 and TRBJ2-1; D ambiguous. Germline assignment: CDR1 SGHTA and CDR2 FQGNSA. There are 12 residues in the CDR3. Trimming took 5 bases from V and 4 from J, leaving 6 bases between them. CDR3 coding DNA: TGTGCCAGCAGCGCTCGATACAATGAGCAGTTCTTC. Its translation: CASSARYNEQFF.

In its sample, this clonotype was seen a few times. The germline gene is not matched at one end of the junction; a read error may be the cause. The gene calls are TRBV9 and TRBJ2-2; no reliable D call. This CDR3 region has 13 residues. The V gene's germline CDR1 is SGDLS and CDR2 YYNGEE. The CDR3, as DNA: TGTGCCAGCAGCGAACCGAACGCCGGGGAGCTGTTTTTT. Translation: CASSEPNAGELFF.

This clonotype was recorded at least ten times. This chain joins TRBV12-3 or TRBV12-4 and TRBJ2-3; D is possibly TRBD2 (6 bases). The V and J ends lost 1 base and 5 bases respectively, with 7 bases between them. The CDR3 length is 13 residues. In nucleotides, the CDR3 is TGTGCCAGCAGTTTAGGGGGGGTAGATACGCAGTATTTT. Its translation: CASSLGGVDTQYF.

The chain joins TRBV6-1 to TRBJ2-7; possible D gene TRBD1, 6 bases. In germline, CDR1 is MNHNS, CDR2 SASEGT. CDR3 size: 16 residues. V lost 6 bases and J 2 bases, leaving 20 bases between the germline ends. The CDR3 loop reads CASRPGMTGKTYEQYF. CDR3 bases: TGTGCCAGCAGACCCGGCATGACAGGTAAAACCTACGAGCAGTACTTC.

This rearrangement joins TRBV6-1 to TRBJ2-1, with TRBD2 identical over 11 bases. V was pared by 2 bases and J by 7 bases, with 7 bases of the junction left unmatched. From germline, CDR1 is MNHNS and CDR2 SASEGT. The CDR3 runs to 16 residues. The CDR3 bases are TGTGCCAGCAGTGAAAGGGTAGCGGGAGGGCGGAATGAGCAGTTCTTC. This sequence encodes CASSERVAGGRNEQFF.

This clonotype has only a few counts. V is TRBV27 and J is TRBJ2-7, with D perhaps assigned TRBD1 or TRBD2 (6 bases each). In germline, CDR1 is MNHEY, CDR2 SMNVEV (reference sequence). Trimming cost V 8 bases and J 0 bases, with 20 bases left between them. The CDR3 length is 16 residues. The CDR3 reads CASAGVGAGISYEQYF. The CDR3 coding sequence is TGTGCCAGCGCCGGGGTGGGGGCGGGGATCTCCTACGAGCAGTACTTC.

The J gene is TRBJ1-4, the V gene TRBV20-1; D unclear. CDR1 and CDR2 (germline): DFQATT, SNEGSKA (reference sequence). The CDR3 consists of 14 residues. Trimming cost V 5 bases and J 4 bases, with 14 bases left between them. This CDR3 reads CSAHHRSHNEKLFF. The CDR3 nucleotides read TGCAGTGCTCACCACCGGTCGCATAATGAAAAACTGTTTTTT.

The chain combines TRBV10-3 with TRBJ2-2; D gene unclear. The CDR3 totals 14 residues. The germline V and J ends were trimmed by 2 bases and 5 bases, with 9 bases remaining between them. Germline V gives CDR1 ENHRY, CDR2 SYGVKD. DNA of the CDR3: TGTGCCATCAGTGAGGGTCAGACAACCGGGGAGCTGTTTTTT. Amino acids: CAISEGQTTGELFF.

The V and J genes are TRBV5-1 and TRBJ2-3, with 9 bases identical to TRBD1. Looked up from germline, CDR1 is SGHRS and CDR2 is YFSETQ. The J segment lost 5 bases and the V segment lost 5 bases, leaving 12 bases of the junction unmatched. The CDR3 covers 16 residues. The CDR3 nucleotides are TGCGCCAGCAGGGGAGGATACAGGGGGCAGGTAGATACGCAGTATTTT. Translating it yields CASRGGYRGQVDTQYF.

This clonotype has more than one count but fewer than ten. V usage is TRBV9 and J usage is TRBJ2-7; 12 positions match TRBD2. The germline V gene has CDR1 SGDLS and CDR2 YYNGEE. With V trimmed by 2 bases and J by 5 bases, 8 bases remained unmatched. The CDR3 runs to 16 residues. The CDR3 sequence is CASSVLTSGSIDEQYF. The DNA of the CDR3 is TGTGCCAGCAGCGTTCTGACTAGCGGGAGTATTGACGAGCAGTACTTC. Full variable domain (remainder filled in from reference TRBV9 and TRBJ2-7): DSGVTQTPKHLITATGQRVTLRCSPRSGDLSVYWYQQSLDQGLQFLIQYYNGEERAKGNILERFSAQQFPDLHSELNLSSLELGDSALYFCASSVLTSGSIDEQYFGPGTRLTVT.